This paragraph reports one T cell receptor (beta chain). The antigen is not known. Stated treatment: roughly 20 received Ad26.COV2.S at low or high dose, single or two shots; roughly five received placebo; per-sample allocation not given. Vaccine and placebo recipients were sampled on day 63 after the first injection. This CDR3 contains 15 residues. V lost 0 bases to trimming and J lost 1 base, with 10 bases between them. Germline assignment: CDR1 LGHDT and CDR2 YNNKEL (reference sequence). The method was immunoSEQ multiplex PCR; TCRdb's version includes in-frame clones alone and lacks a portion of them. The sample lists roughly 700,000 clones, 80% to 90% occurring once. The data are from a study of Ad26.COV2.S vaccination and SARS-CoV-2 variants. Study outcomes and limitations: Spike-specific TCR breadth in vaccine recipients exceeded that seen in placebo recipients.

The chain combines TRBV3-1 (or the pseudogene TRBV3-2) with TRBJ2-7; no firm D call. The sequences come from peripheral blood, collected in a trial of Ad26.COV2.S vaccine versus placebo. The clonotype was recovered from a person between 18 and 65 years old who received the Ad26.COV2.S COVID-19 vaccine or a placebo. The CDR3 DNA reads as TGTGCCAGCAGCCAAGAGGGCAGCATATCCTACGAGCAGTACTTC. This gives the protein CASSQEGSISYEQYF.